This T cell receptor (beta chain) comes out of a study of shared T cell receptors in the human thymus. Data came from immunoSEQ multiplex PCR; TCRdb stores just in-frame clones and leaves some out. The sample has about 660,000 clones; 70% to 90% are singletons. These data also formed part of another study, on human thymus T cells. From that study: The donors were infants in Finland with congenital heart defects, otherwise immunologically healthy. During corrective heart surgery, resections were taken, and the thymus tissue came from them. Gene usage (both V and J) appeared biased in thymic and blood repertoires. As related research reported, thymic repertoires overlapped highly among unrelated individuals.

Sequencing was carried out using thymocytes. This receptor was taken from a boy in the first two years of life with a congenital heart defect.

In nucleotides, the CDR3 is TGTGCCAGTAGGACTTTACCGGGGCAGCCCCAGCATTTT. It encodes CASRTLPGQPQHF. J is TRBJ1-5 and V is TRBV19; D gene uncertain. Deletions cut 6 bases from V and 7 bases from J, with 13 bases between. The CDR3 is made up of 13 amino acids. CDR1 is LNHDA and CDR2 is SQIVND in the germline V gene (reference sequence).